This T cell receptor beta chain is drawn from a study of CD8 T cells in Susac syndrome (dated 2019 in TCRdb). Study-level background: Among the Susac syndrome patients who were sequenced, clinically active disease was present in over 5 and clinical remission was observed in about eight. Susac syndrome patients were therapy-naive, on corticosteroids (some also receiving IVIg), or on IVIg alone at blood withdrawal. Repertoire sequencing was used to test whether CD8+ T cell activation and differentiation in Susac syndrome was antigen driven. Clonality of the CD8+ T cell repertoire was compared between around 13 healthy donors, approximately 14 Susac syndrome patients and under 16 multiple sclerosis patients. General study outcomes and caveats: In the total CD8+ and CD8+ TEMRA repertoires, sixteen and five Susac-specific public clones, respectively, were identified. The study acknowledged that relatively few individuals were included in the TCR sequencing and HLA analysis. Clonal expansion was observed in Susac syndrome CD8+ repertoires, with the highest expansion in CD8+ TEMRA cells and greater expansion in clinically active than in remitting patients.

Peripheral blood CD8+ and CD4+ T cells from healthy donors, Susac syndrome patients and multiple sclerosis patients were profiled using high-throughput TCR beta sequencing. The Susac syndrome patients fulfilled recently defined diagnostic criteria for either definite or probable disease. Bulk CD8+ and CD4+ T cells were purified by magnetic negative isolation, whereas CD8+ TEMRA cells were enriched by FACS. Blood was drawn into EDTA tubes, processed within 24 hours, and PBMCs were isolated by density gradient centrifugation. PBMCs intended for TCR sequencing were cryopreserved in liquid nitrogen and were subsequently thawed in a 37 degrees C water bath. The sorted or isolated CD4+, CD8+ and CD8+ TEMRA cells reached a purity of at least 90%. As for this clonotype: The specificity of this receptor is unknown. No base quality information exists; no much larger clone differs at one position.

Via the germline V gene, CDR1 is SGHDN and CDR2 FVKESK. The CDR3 spans 12 residues, from the cysteine through the phenylalanine. The CDR3 DNA has 36 bases and is translated from base 1. The germline ends are 6 bases apart after V is trimmed by 1 base and J by 5 bases. RNA was extracted with the RNeasy kit and roughly 0.45 to 1 ug was reverse transcribed using random hexamers. The immunoSEQ multiplex PCR assay, covering 54 Vbeta and 13 Jbeta segments, was used to amplify TCR beta CDR3 regions. PCR amplification bias was corrected using a synthetic template baseline for primer optimization and computational correction. The original methods were these. Reads were assigned to V, D and J genes according to IMGT and analyzed in immunoSEQ Analyzer, with only productive sequences retained. To calculate clonality, Shannon entropy was normalized by log2 of the number of productive unique sequences and then subtracted from one. For each patient and control, public and private clones were evaluated within the 100 most prevalent clones. Susac-specific clones were defined as absent from healthy and MS cohorts, around 980 published viral clones and other ImmuneACCESS disease sequences. Through fastp at Q25 and MiXCR, TCRdb rebuilt clones from the public reads, retaining in-frame beta chains. Each entry is one CDR3 protein sequence, shown with its most common DNA and genes. V and J calls and clone size were set by TCRdb, not the authors. The table for this sample lists about 130,000 distinct CDR3 sequences; roughly 94% of them were counted only once. Clones ranked in the top ten supply more than 0.15% of the sample.

Recombination linked TRBV14 to TRBJ2-7, with the D segment identity uncertain. This TCR derives from a human donor with Susac syndrome. The sample was CD8+ T cells from PBMCs. The DNA sequence follows: TGTGCCAGCAGCCAAGGATTGCACGAGCAGTACTTC. It specifies CASSQGLHEQYF.